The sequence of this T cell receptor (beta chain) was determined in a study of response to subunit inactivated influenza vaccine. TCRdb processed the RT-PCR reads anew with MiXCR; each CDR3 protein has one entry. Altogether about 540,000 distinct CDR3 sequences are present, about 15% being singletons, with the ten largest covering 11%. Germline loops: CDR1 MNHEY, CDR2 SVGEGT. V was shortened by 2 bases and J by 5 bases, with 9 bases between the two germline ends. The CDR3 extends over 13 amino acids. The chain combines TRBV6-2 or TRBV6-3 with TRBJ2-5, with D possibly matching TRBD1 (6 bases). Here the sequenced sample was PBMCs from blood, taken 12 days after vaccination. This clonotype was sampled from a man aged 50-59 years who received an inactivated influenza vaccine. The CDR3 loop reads CASSYQGTETQYF. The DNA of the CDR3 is TGTGCCAGCAGTTACCAGGGGACGGAGACCCAGTACTTC.